This T cell receptor beta chain was recorded in a study of CD8+CD57+ T cells in acquired aplastic anemia. Across the study: Healthy donors yielded some 10 million CD4+ cell reads on average.

Looked up from germline, CDR1 is KGHDR and CDR2 is SFDVKD. The V segment lost 3 bases and the J segment 5 bases; nucleotides outside the gene matches: 11. This CDR3 is 17 amino acids long. Genomic DNA, the template, was used for profiling of the TCR beta VDJ and CDR3. In TCRdb, the reads were re-called with MiXCR into one record per CDR3 protein. Of about 130,000 distinct CDR3 sequences detected, around two fifths appear once; the ten largest clones hold 8.4%. This clonotype has just one count. Sequencing was performed on sorted CD4+, CD8+, or CD8+CD57+ T cells (not recorded which) from PBMCs. This sequence was found in a human donor in good health, serving as a control. This chain uses TRBV24-1 with TRBJ2-1; 8 bases agree with TRBD1. CDR3 region: CATSDPETGGSHNEQFF. For the CDR3, the DNA is TGTGCCACCAGTGATCCCGAAACAGGGGGATCCCACAATGAGCAGTTCTTC.